There are a few counts of the clone carrying this T cell receptor beta chain. The junction departs from germline at one end; a sequencing error may be responsible. This specimen comes from a study of neurological immune-mediated disorders. Using its own MiXCR run on the 5' RACE reads, TCRdb lists one record per CDR3 protein. The table includes over 35,000 distinct CDR3 sequences, 2.5% detected once. The sequenced sample consisted of PBMCs. The receptor comes from a man aged 50 to 60 with multiple sclerosis.

The chain's CDR3 is CASSLQENSPLNF. The DNA for the CDR3 is TGTGCCAGCAGCTTACAGGAAAATTCACCCCTCAACTTT. V is TRBV7-9 and J is TRBJ1-6; D is unresolved. The CDR3 contains 13 residues. Germline CDR1 is SEHNR and CDR2 is FQNEAQ (reference sequence). The full variable domain, rest sourced from reference TRBV7-9 and TRBJ1-6, is DTGVSQNPRHKITKRGQNVTFRCDPISEHNRLYWYRQTLGQGPEFLTYFQNEAQLEKSRLLSDRFSAERPKGSFSTLEIQRTEQGDSAMYLCASSLQENSPLNFGNGTRLTVT.